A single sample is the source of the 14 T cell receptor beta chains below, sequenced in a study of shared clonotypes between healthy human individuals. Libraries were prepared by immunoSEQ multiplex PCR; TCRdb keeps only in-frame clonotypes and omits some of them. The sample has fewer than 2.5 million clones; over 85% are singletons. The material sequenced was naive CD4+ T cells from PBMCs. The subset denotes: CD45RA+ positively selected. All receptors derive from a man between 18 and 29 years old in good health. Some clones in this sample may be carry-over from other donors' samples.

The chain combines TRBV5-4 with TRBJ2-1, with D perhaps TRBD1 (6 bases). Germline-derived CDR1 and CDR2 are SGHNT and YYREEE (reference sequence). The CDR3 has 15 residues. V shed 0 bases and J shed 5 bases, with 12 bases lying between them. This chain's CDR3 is CASSLGRGRNNEQFF. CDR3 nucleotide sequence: TGTGCCAGCAGCTTGGGCAGGGGAAGAAACAATGAGCAGTTCTTC. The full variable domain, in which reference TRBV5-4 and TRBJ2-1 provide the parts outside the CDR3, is ETGVTQSPTHLIKTRGQQVTLRCSSQSGHNTVSWYQQALGQGPQFIFQYYREEENGRGNFPPRFSGLQFPNYSSELNVNALELDDSALYLCASSLGRGRNNEQFFGPGTRLTVL.

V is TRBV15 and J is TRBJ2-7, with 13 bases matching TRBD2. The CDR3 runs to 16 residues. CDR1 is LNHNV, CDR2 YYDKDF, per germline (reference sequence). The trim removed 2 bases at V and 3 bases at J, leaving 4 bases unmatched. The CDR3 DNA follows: TGTGCCACCAGCAGACGGGGACTAGCGGGGATCTACGAGCAGTACTTC. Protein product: CATSRRGLAGIYEQYF.

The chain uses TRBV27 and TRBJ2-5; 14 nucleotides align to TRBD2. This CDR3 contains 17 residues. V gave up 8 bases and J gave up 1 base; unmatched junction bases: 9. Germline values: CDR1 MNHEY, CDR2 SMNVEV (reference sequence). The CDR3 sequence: CASRRTSGGRVQETQYF. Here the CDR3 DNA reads TGTGCCAGCCGACGGACTAGCGGGGGGAGGGTCCAAGAGACCCAGTACTTC.

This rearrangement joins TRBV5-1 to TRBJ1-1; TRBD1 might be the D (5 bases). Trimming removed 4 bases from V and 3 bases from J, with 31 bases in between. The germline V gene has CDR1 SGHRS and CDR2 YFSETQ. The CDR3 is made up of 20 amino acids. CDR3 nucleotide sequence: TGCGCCAGCAGCCTAAGTCGAAGATCGGGACGGCGATCGGGGTACACTGAAGCTTTCTTT. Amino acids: CASSLSRRSGRRSGYTEAFF.

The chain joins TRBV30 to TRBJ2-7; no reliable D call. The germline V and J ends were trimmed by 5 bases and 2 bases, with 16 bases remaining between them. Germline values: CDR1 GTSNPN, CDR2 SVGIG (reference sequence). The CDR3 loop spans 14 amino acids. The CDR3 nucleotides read TGTGCCTGGGGGAATAGGGCCCCTCCCTACGAGCAGTACTTC. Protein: CAWGNRAPPYEQYF.

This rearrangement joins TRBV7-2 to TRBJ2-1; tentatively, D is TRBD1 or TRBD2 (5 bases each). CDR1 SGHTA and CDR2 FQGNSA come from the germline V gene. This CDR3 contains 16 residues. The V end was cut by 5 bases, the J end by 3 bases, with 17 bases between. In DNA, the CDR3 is TGTGCCAGCAGCCCTTTCGGGGCAGGGAGCTACAATGAGCAGTTCTTC. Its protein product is CASSPFGAGSYNEQFF. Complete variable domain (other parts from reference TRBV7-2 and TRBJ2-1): GAGVSQSPSNKVTEKGKDVELRCDPISGHTALYWYRQSLGQGLEFLIYFQGNSAPDKSGLPSDRFSAERTGGSVSTLTIQRTQQEDSAVYLCASSPFGAGSYNEQFFGPGTRLTVL.

For the CDR3, the DNA is TGTGCCAGCAGTGACCAGACAGGCGGCCAGACCCAGTACTTC. Its protein product is CASSDQTGGQTQYF. The genes are TRBV2 and TRBJ2-5; D is possibly TRBD1 (6 bases). Trimming pared 3 bases from V and 6 bases from J, leaving 14 bases between. Per germline, CDR1 SNHLY and CDR2 FYNNEI. This CDR3 has 14 residues.

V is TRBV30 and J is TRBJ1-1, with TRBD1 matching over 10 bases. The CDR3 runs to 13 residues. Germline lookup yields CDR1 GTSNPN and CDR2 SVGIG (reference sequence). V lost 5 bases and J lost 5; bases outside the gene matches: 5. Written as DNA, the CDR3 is TGTGCCTGGGATCCGGGACAGGGGACTGAAGCTTTCTTT. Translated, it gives CAWDPGQGTEAFF.

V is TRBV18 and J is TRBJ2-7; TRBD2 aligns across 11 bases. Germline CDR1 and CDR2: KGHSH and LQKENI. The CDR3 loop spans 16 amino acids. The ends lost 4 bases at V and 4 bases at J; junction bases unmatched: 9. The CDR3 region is CASSLVPGTSGYEQYF. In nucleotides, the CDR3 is TGTGCCAGCTCACTCGTCCCCGGGACTAGCGGTTACGAGCAGTACTTC.

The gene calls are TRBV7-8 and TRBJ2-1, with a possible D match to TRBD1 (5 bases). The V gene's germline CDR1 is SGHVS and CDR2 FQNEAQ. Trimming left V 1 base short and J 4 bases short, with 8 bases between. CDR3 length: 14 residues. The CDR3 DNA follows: TGTGCCAGCAGCTTAGGGGGCGGTTACAATGAGCAGTTCTTC. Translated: CASSLGGGYNEQFF.

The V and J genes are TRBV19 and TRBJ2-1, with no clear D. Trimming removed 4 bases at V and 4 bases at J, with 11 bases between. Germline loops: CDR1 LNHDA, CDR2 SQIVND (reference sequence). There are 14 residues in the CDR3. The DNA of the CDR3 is TGTGCCAGTAGTAAACCCCCAGTTTACAATGAGCAGTTCTTC. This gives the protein CASSKPPVYNEQFF.

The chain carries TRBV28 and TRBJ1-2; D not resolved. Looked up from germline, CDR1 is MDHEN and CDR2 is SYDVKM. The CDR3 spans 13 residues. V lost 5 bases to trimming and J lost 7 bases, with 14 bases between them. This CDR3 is CASSPPLGFGYTF. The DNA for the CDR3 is TGTGCCAGCAGTCCGCCCCTGGGTTTTGGCTACACCTTC.

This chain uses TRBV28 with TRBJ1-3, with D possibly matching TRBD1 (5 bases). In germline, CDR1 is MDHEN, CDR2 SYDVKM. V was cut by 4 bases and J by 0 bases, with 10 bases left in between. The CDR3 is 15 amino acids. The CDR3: CASSSAGISGNTIYF. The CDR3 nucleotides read TGTGCCAGCAGTTCGGCAGGGATCTCTGGAAACACCATATATTTT.

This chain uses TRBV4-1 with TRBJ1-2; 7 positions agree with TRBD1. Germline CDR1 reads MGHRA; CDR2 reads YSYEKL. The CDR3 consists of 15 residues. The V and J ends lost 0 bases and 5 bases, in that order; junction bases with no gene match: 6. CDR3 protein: CASSQDDRVGYGYTF. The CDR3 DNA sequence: TGCGCCAGCAGCCAAGATGACAGGGTCGGATATGGCTACACCTTC.